This T cell receptor beta chain stems from a study of blood T cell repertoires in COVID-19 (dated by TCRdb to the early 2020s). The study in broad terms: Collaborator samples came from the United States, Italy and Spain and covered acute and convalescent phases of COVID-19. The prospective study material was composed of cDNA or gDNA derived from T cells, B-cell-depleted T cells, or PBMCs. The dataset comprised deeply sampled blood TCRbeta repertoires from subjects exposed to, actively infected with, or recovered from COVID-19. A freely available public database, intended as a resource for researchers studying the immune response to SARS-CoV-2, is where the repertoires were released. The samples were drawn from two sources: the first 160 participants of the ongoing ImmuneRACE study, and 1,000 to 1,500 subjects contributed by 6 global collaborators. Nearly every sample came with metadata listing a de-identified subject ID, COVID-19 status, age in years and sex. Where available, HLA class I and class II types were obtained from metadata supplied by the sample provider rather than from assay-based typing. Study-wide findings and limitations: The quantity of clinical and demographic metadata differed by source and by participant and was supplied without curation.

Each collaborating institution followed its own protocols to collect whole blood in K2EDTA tubes. Collaborator samples were shipped for TCRbeta analysis as frozen whole blood, isolated PBMCs, or DNA extracted from either sample type. About this clone: Which antigen it targets is not known. Base qualities were left out, and no much larger clone turns up one base away.

The trim is 1 base for V and 8 bases for J, with a gap of 14 bases between the germline ends. From the cysteine up to the phenylalanine, the CDR3 has a length of 14 residues. This entry keeps only the CDR3 DNA: 42 bases, framed from base 1. CDR1 and CDR2, per the germline V gene (reference sequence), are MNHNY and SVGAGI. The immunoSEQ Assay, a bias-controlled multiplex PCR, was used to amplify TCRbeta CDR3 regions from genomic DNA. The authors' pipeline ran thus. Within the assay, amplification of reference gene primers was used to estimate how many nucleated cells each sample contained. To quantify the absolute abundance of each unique TCRbeta CDR3 rearrangement, sequence reads were collapsed and filtered. For each sample, productive Simpson clonality was calculated as the square root of Simpson's diversity index across productive rearrangements. TCRdb stores this immuneACCESS table with in-frame sequences only. Part of the clones is absent; in the studies checked, under half of the shortfall reflects unresolved V genes, and no reason is known for the rest. The V and J calls and clone size are taken from that table; D and trimming were inferred from the DNA. In all, the sample holds roughly 140,000 clones, and under 80% of those were seen once. The ten largest make up less than 4.5% of the sample.

The sequenced sample consisted of peripheral blood. The source is a man between 60 and 75 years old with acute or convalescent COVID-19. The sequence is built from TRBV6-6 and TRBJ1-2; the D gene lacks a confident call. The sequence in DNA is TGTGCCAGCAGTTACTGGGCGGGGAATAGGGGCTACACCTTC. Its protein reads: CASSYWAGNRGYTF.